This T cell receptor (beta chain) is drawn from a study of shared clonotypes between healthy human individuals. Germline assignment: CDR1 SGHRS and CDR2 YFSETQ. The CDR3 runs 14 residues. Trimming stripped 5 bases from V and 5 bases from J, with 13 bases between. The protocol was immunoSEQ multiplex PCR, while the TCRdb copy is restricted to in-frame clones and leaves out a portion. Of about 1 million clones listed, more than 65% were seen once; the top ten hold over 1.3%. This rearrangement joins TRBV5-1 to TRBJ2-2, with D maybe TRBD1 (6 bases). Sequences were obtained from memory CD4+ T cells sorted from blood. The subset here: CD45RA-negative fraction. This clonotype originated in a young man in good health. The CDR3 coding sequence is TGCGCCAGCAGAACAGGGTCCTCGACCGGGGAGCTGTTTTTT. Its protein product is CASRTGSSTGELFF.